Listed below are T cell receptor beta chains from one sample, sequenced in a study of T-cell reconstitution after alpha-beta-depleted transplantation in children. TCRdb processed the PCR reads anew with MiXCR; each CDR3 protein has one entry. The sample has tens of thousands of distinct CDR3 sequences, over 4.5% seen once. Sequences were derived from PBMCs, mostly from graft donor cells, sampled 180 days after TCRalphabeta/CD19-depleted stem cell transplant. These receptors were obtained from a boy younger than two who had a stem cell transplant for acute myeloid leukemia, so the T cells may come from the graft donor. Both conserved end residues are part of each CDR3. The D gene is left open where the match is weak. The size field is filled for only some rows; it gives once, few, many or a size class.

j_gene	d_gene	abundance	v_gene	CDR3aa	CDR3nt
TRBJ2-1	-	many	TRBV15	CATSRDLGGLPNEQFF	TGTGCCACCAGCAGAGATTTGGGGGGCCTTCCCAATGAGCAGTTCTTC
TRBJ2-6	TRBD1	many	TRBV2	CASTRTGASGANVLTF	TGTGCCAGCACCCGGACAGGGGCCTCTGGGGCCAACGTCCTGACTTTC
TRBJ2-3	TRBD2	many	TRBV28	CASRRGTSGEKDTQYF	TGTGCCAGCAGAAGAGGGACTAGCGGGGAAAAAGATACGCAGTATTTT
TRBJ2-2	-	many	TRBV30	CAWSFRAPKTSTGTGELFF	TGTGCCTGGAGTTTCCGGGCCCCAAAAACCTCTACGGGCACCGGGGAGCTGTTTTTT
TRBJ2-7	-	many	TRBV25-1	CASTPDWSSYEQYF	TGTGCCAGCACGCCCGACTGGAGCTCCTACGAGCAGTACTTC
TRBJ2-2	TRBD2	many	TRBV5-5	CASSLLAGGPTGELFF	TGTGCCAGCAGCTTACTAGCGGGGGGGCCCACCGGGGAGCTGTTTTTT
TRBJ1-2	-	-	TRBV19	CASSMDTINYGYTF	TGTGCCAGTAGTATGGACACAATAAACTATGGCTACACCTTC
TRBJ2-3	-	many	TRBV15	CATSIGTRQRSTDTQYF	TGTGCCACCAGCATCGGGACTCGTCAGAGGTCCACAGATACGCAGTATTTT
TRBJ2-7	TRBD1	many	TRBV20-1	CSIPGQGYEQYF	TGCAGCATTCCGGGACAGGGCTACGAGCAGTACTTC
TRBJ1-1	-	many	TRBV7-8	CASSLRTGSTEAFF	TGTGCCAGCAGCTTAAGAACAGGGAGCACTGAAGCTTTCTTT
TRBJ1-2	TRBD1	many	TRBV5-5	CASSLVGQGWEFYGYTF	TGTGCCAGCAGCTTGGTGGGACAGGGCTGGGAGTTCTATGGCTACACCTTC
TRBJ2-3	-	many	TRBV18	CASDLRDGHTDTQYF	TGTGCCAGCGATCTCCGGGACGGACACACAGATACGCAGTATTTT
TRBJ1-5	-	many	TRBV6-5	CASSPDMTSNQPQHF	TGTGCCAGCAGTCCCGACATGACTAGCAATCAGCCCCAGCATTTT
TRBJ1-2	TRBD1	many	TRBV7-8	CASSVRQGYYGYTF	TGTGCCAGCAGCGTTCGACAGGGATACTATGGCTACACCTTC
TRBJ2-1	-	many	TRBV20-1	CSARPGPGYNEQFF	TGCAGTGCTAGACCCGGGCCAGGGTACAATGAGCAGTTCTTC
TRBJ2-5	TRBD1	many	TRBV5-1	CASSFITGGETQYF	TGCGCCAGCAGCTTCATCACAGGGGGGGAGACCCAGTACTTC
TRBJ2-3	TRBD2	-	TRBV5-4	CASSLGLGGAEGTDTQYF	TGTGCCAGCAGCTTGGGTCTCGGGGGGGCCGAAGGCACAGATACGCAGTATTTT
TRBJ1-5	-	many	TRBV12-3/TRBV12-4	CASSYQGQPQHF	TGTGCCAGCAGTTACCAGGGGCAGCCCCAGCATTTT
TRBJ1-5	-	many	TRBV4-1	CASSQDPQGGQPQHF	TGCGCCAGCAGCCAAGATCCCCAGGGCGGTCAGCCCCAGCATTTT
TRBJ2-5	TRBD1	few	TRBV10-1	CASSDSGGEETQYF	TGCGCCAGCAGTGATTCAGGGGGCGAAGAGACCCAGTACTTC
TRBJ1-5	-	-	TRBV3-1	CASSQDAPGSQPQHF	TGTGCCAGCTCCCAAGATGCCCCAGGGTCCCAGCCCCAGCATTTT
TRBJ2-7	TRBD1	-	TRBV4-3	CASSQDRVRRDRDYEQYF	TGCGCCAGCAGCCAAGATCGGGTCCGCCGGGACAGGGACTACGAGCAGTACTTC
TRBJ1-6	TRBD1	many	TRBV4-3	CASSQERTGGSPLHF	TGCGCCAGCAGCCAAGAAAGGACAGGGGGGTCACCCCTCCACTTT
TRBJ2-7	TRBD1	many	TRBV20-1	CSARELDRWDEQYF	TGCAGTGCTAGAGAGCTGGACAGGTGGGACGAGCAGTACTTC
TRBJ2-7	-	many	TRBV29-1	CSVELNYQGEQYF	TGCAGCGTTGAACTAAACTATCAAGGGGAGCAGTACTTC
TRBJ2-2	TRBD1	many	TRBV5-1	CASSYRGAAGELFF	TGCGCCAGCAGTTACAGGGGAGCGGCCGGGGAGCTGTTTTTT
TRBJ2-5	-	-	TRBV11-3	CASSPTGSPKTQYF	TGTGCCAGCAGCCCAACTGGCAGTCCAAAGACCCAGTACTTC
TRBJ2-1	-	many	TRBV7-6	CASSSEAYNEQFF	TGTGCCAGCAGCTCGGAAGCTTACAATGAGCAGTTCTTC
TRBJ2-3	TRBD2	many	TRBV20-1	CSAARLAGGGDTQYF	TGCAGTGCTGCAAGACTAGCGGGGGGGGGAGATACGCAGTATTTT
TRBJ1-2	-	many	TRBV19	CASSSRGDYGYTF	TGTGCCAGTAGTTCCCGAGGAGACTATGGCTACACCTTC
TRBJ2-1	-	many	TRBV12-3/TRBV12-4	CASSFIGPPRPHEQFF	TGTGCCAGCAGTTTTATTGGACCCCCGCGCCCCCATGAGCAGTTCTTC
TRBJ2-5	-	many	TRBV6-6	CASSYFRPETQYF	TGTGCCAGCAGTTACTTCAGACCAGAGACCCAGTACTTC
TRBJ2-3	-	-	TRBV5-6	CAIGSGLPDSEQYF	TGTGCCATCGGCTCGGGGCTCCCCGATTCTGAGCAGTATTTT
TRBJ2-5	-	many	TRBV12-3/TRBV12-4	CASTLTGRVEETQYF	TGTGCCAGCACCTTGACAGGGAGGGTGGAAGAGACCCAGTACTTC
TRBJ2-7	TRBD2	many	TRBV7-2	CASSLARAGYYEQYF	TGTGCCAGCAGCTTAGCAAGAGCGGGGTACTACGAGCAGTACTTC
TRBJ1-4	TRBD1	many	TRBV6-5	CASRSSGTVGEKLFF	TGTGCCAGCAGATCCTCCGGGACAGTAGGGGAAAAACTGTTTTTT
TRBJ1-5	-	many	TRBV5-1	CASSFMGEQPQHF	TGCGCCAGCAGCTTTATGGGAGAGCAGCCCCAGCATTTT
TRBJ1-1	-	many	TRBV7-9	CASSLDMLNTEAFF	TGTGCCAGCAGCTTAGATATGTTGAACACTGAAGCTTTCTTT
TRBJ2-1	TRBD1	many	TRBV12-3/TRBV12-4	CASSQSGQYNEQFF	TGTGCCAGCAGCCAATCGGGACAGTACAATGAGCAGTTCTTC
TRBJ1-2	-	many	TRBV12-3/TRBV12-4	CASSPGRERYGYTF	TGTGCCAGCAGCCCCGGTCGGGAAAGATATGGCTACACCTTC
TRBJ2-1	-	once	TRBV5-2	CAMGPDNEQFF	TGTGCCATGGGCCCCGACAATGAGCAGTTCTTC
TRBJ2-5	-	many	TRBV7-6	CASSLRRSSPIQETQYF	TGTGCCAGCAGCTTAAGGAGGAGTTCTCCCATCCAAGAGACCCAGTACTTC